These 30 T cell receptor beta chains share one sample of origin, sequenced in a study of T cells in Graves' hyperthyroidism and ophthalmopathy. Template material for amplifying TCR beta CDR3 regions consisted of RNA transcripts. HTBI primers drove first-round RT-PCR of the TCR CDR3. TCRdb redid the calling of the multiplex PCR reads with MiXCR, one entry per CDR3 protein. The repertoire includes roughly 570,000 distinct CDR3 sequences, around 46% of them detected once, and about 20% sits in the top ten. Sequencing was performed on peripheral blood or thyroid tissue (not recorded which). The receptors were sampled from an adult woman with Graves' disease, either hyperthyroidism or ophthalmopathy (not recorded which).

The gene calls are TRBV29-1 and TRBJ1-1; tentative D call: TRBD1 (6 bases). V gave up 7 bases and J gave up 4 bases, with 19 bases separating them. This CDR3 is built from 14 residues. Germline CDR1 and CDR2: SQVTM and ANQGSEA. The CDR3 here is CSAVTQGWSTEAFF. In DNA, the CDR3 is TGCAGCGCAGTAACACAGGGATGGAGCACTGAAGCTTTCTTT. The full variable domain, in which reference TRBV29-1 and TRBJ1-1 provide the parts outside the CDR3, is SAVISQKPSRDICQRGTSLTIQCQVDSQVTMMFWYRQQPGQSLTLIATANQGSEATYESGFVIDKFPISRPNLTFSTLTVSNMSPEDSSIYLCSAVTQGWSTEAFFGQGTRLTVV.

The V gene is TRBV10-3, the J gene TRBJ1-4; D is unresolved. The CDR3 is 15 amino acids. Trimming took off 3 bases at V and 5 bases at J, with 13 bases between the two ends. Per the germline V gene, CDR1 is ENHRY and CDR2 is SYGVKD. CDR3 residues: CAISDKGRENEKLFF. The CDR3 nucleotides read TGTGCCATCAGTGATAAGGGCAGAGAGAATGAAAAACTGTTTTTT.

The chain joins TRBV5-6 to TRBJ1-3, with no clear D. The CDR3 sequence is 14 residues long. CDR1 and CDR2 from the germline V gene are SGHDT and YYEEEE. The V end was cut by 0 bases, the J end by 8 bases, with 12 bases between. The CDR3 bases are TGTGCCAGCAGCTTGGCGAATTTACTGGACACCATATATTTT. Translated: CASSLANLLDTIYF.

The rearrangement links TRBV5-1 to TRBJ2-3; 12 bases are shared with TRBD2. The germline CDR1 and CDR2 sequences are SGHRS and YFSETQ. V lost 2 bases to trimming and J lost 2 bases; unmatched junction nucleotides: 6. The CDR3 covers 17 residues. In DNA, the CDR3 is TGCGCCAGCAGCTTAATGGGACTAGCGGGCAACACAGATACGCAGTATTTT. Protein sequence: CASSLMGLAGNTDTQYF.

The sample holds many counts of this clonotype. The rearrangement joins TRBV12-3 or TRBV12-4 to TRBJ1-1; D remains ambiguous. This CDR3 is built from 12 residues. V lost 6 bases and J lost 7, with 12 bases in between. The CDR3 bases are TGTGCCAGCAGCTATCCCTTGGGTGAAGCTTTCTTT. Translated, it gives CASSYPLGEAFF.

The chain has TRBV20-1 and TRBJ1-5, with D tentatively TRBD1 (5 bases). Trimming shortened V by 6 bases and J by 0 bases, and 6 bases separated the two germline ends. This CDR3 comprises 12 residues. CDR1 and CDR2 (germline): DFQATT, SNEGSKA (reference sequence). CDR3 DNA sequence: TGCAGTGCAGGGGATAGCAATCAGCCCCAGCATTTT. Translation gives CSAGDSNQPQHF.

This clonotype was counted at least ten times. The chain recombines TRBV7-9 with TRBJ1-2; possible D gene TRBD1, 6 bases. CDR1 SEHNR and CDR2 FQNEAQ come from the germline V gene (reference sequence). There are 12 residues in the CDR3. V gave up 6 bases and J gave up 6 bases, with 11 bases separating them. The CDR3 coding sequence is TGTGCCAGCAGTTCACAGGGTGATGGCTACACCTTC. This codes for CASSSQGDGYTF.

Many counts were recorded for this clonotype. The chain carries TRBV30 and TRBJ1-2, with D unresolved. CDR1 GTSNPN and CDR2 SVGIG come from the germline V gene (reference sequence). CDR3 length: 12 amino acids. Trimming left V 0 bases short and J 6 bases short, with 8 bases between. This chain's CDR3 is CAWSVIGDGYTF. CDR3 DNA sequence: TGTGCCTGGAGTGTAATCGGAGATGGCTACACCTTC.

The rearrangement links TRBV13 to TRBJ1-3; no reliable D call. The CDR3 loop spans 14 amino acids. Trimming left V 0 bases short and J 6 bases short, with 9 bases between. The germline V gene encodes CDR1 PRHDT and CDR2 FYEKMQ (reference sequence). The CDR3 sequence is CASSLGPGVNTIYF. For the CDR3, the DNA is TGTGCCAGCAGCTTAGGACCCGGGGTAAACACCATATATTTT.

This chain connects TRBV29-1 to TRBJ1-2, with D uncertain. The CDR3 sequence is 12 residues long. Germline CDR1 and CDR2: SQVTM and ANQGSEA. Trimming took 4 bases from V and 6 from J, leaving 12 bases between them. The CDR3 sequence: CSVGVLRNGYTF. Here the CDR3 DNA reads TGCAGCGTTGGGGTGCTGAGGAATGGCTACACCTTC. Drawing the rest from reference TRBV29-1 and TRBJ1-2, the complete variable domain is SAVISQKPSRDICQRGTSLTIQCQVDSQVTMMFWYRQQPGQSLTLIATANQGSEATYESGFVIDKFPISRPNLTFSTLTVSNMSPEDSSIYLCSVGVLRNGYTFGSGTRLTVV.

This clonotype was seen repeatedly, ten times or more. The chain employs TRBV6-5 and TRBJ1-2, with a tentative D call TRBD1 (5 bases). The CDR3 totals 17 residues. CDR1 is MNHEY, CDR2 SVGAGI, per germline. Trimming took 5 bases from V and 0 from J, leaving 19 bases between them. The CDR3 region is CASSPVGVGSTNYGYTF. The CDR3 nucleotides read TGTGCCAGCAGTCCCGTAGGGGTAGGCAGCACTAACTATGGCTACACCTTC.

This chain connects TRBV2 to TRBJ1-2; D is unclear. CDR1 is SNHLY and CDR2 is FYNNEI in the germline V gene. The CDR3 runs 8 residues. CDR3 sequence: CANYGYTF. CDR3 nucleotide sequence: TGTGCTAACTATGGCTACACCTTC.

This chain links TRBV20-1 with TRBJ1-4; D is ambiguous. V lost 3 bases to trimming and J lost 8 bases, with 13 bases between them. The CDR3 covers 13 residues. Germline values: CDR1 DFQATT, CDR2 SNEGSKA (reference sequence). Written as DNA, the CDR3 is TGCAGTGCTAGTTCGGGGAGAGAGGAAAAACTGTTTTTT. Protein product: CSASSGREEKLFF.

The rearrangement links TRBV12-3 or TRBV12-4 to TRBJ2-7, with 9 positions matching TRBD2. CDR3 size: 14 residues. V trimming: 4 bases; J trimming: 2 bases; junction bases outside the gene matches: 3. The CDR3 DNA reads TGTGCCAGCAGTTCCCCTAGCGGGGCCTACGAGCAGTACTTC. As protein: CASSSPSGAYEQYF.

This clonotype was seen a single time. The gene calls are TRBV20-1 and TRBJ1-1; the D gene is possibly TRBD1 (5 bases). The V end lost 7 bases, the J end lost 4 bases, and 19 bases lay between the germline ends. Germline CDR1 is DFQATT and CDR2 is SNEGSKA (reference sequence). CDR3 length: 14 amino acids. The CDR3 DNA reads TGCAGTGTCAAGGGACTAGCGGGAGCCACTGAAGCTTTCTTT. This translates into CSVKGLAGATEAFF.

This clonotype was found many times. This chain connects TRBV7-2 to TRBJ1-1; TRBD1 agrees at 9 bases. After removal of 5 bases from V and 11 bases from J, the junction contained 9 bases not matched to a gene. Germline lookup yields CDR1 SGHTA and CDR2 FQGNSA. This CDR3 spans 13 amino acids. The DNA of the CDR3 is TGTGCCAGCAGCACGGGACAGGGAAGTGGGGCTTTCTTT. Its protein product is CASSTGQGSGAFF.

The chain links TRBV12-3 or TRBV12-4 to TRBJ1-1, with 9 bases aligning to TRBD1. The CDR3 covers 12 residues. Germline trimming cut 6 bases from V and 11 bases from J; bases unmatched to any gene: 7. CDR3 residues: CASSPGQGQAFF. DNA for the CDR3: TGTGCCAGCAGCCCAGGACAGGGGCAGGCTTTCTTT.

The genes are TRBV10-2 and TRBJ1-6; 7 bases match TRBD1. The CDR3 totals 16 residues. The germline gives CDR1 WSHSY, CDR2 SAAADI. Losses at the gene ends were 3 bases for V and 1 base for J; bases not matched to a gene: 3. This CDR3 is CASSERGLSYNSPLHF. The CDR3 DNA is TGCGCCAGCAGTGAAAGGGGGCTTTCCTATAATTCACCCCTCCACTTT.

This clonotype was picked up many times. J is TRBJ2-7 and V is TRBV7-9, with 8 bases aligning to TRBD1. CDR1 is SEHNR and CDR2 is FQNEAQ in the germline V gene (reference sequence). With V trimmed by 7 bases and J by 7 bases, 12 bases remained unmatched. The CDR3 consists of 14 residues. The CDR3 here is CASINTQGAWEQYF. For the CDR3, the DNA is TGTGCCAGCATAAACACGCAGGGGGCTTGGGAGCAGTACTTC. The entire variable domain, with the rest obtained from reference TRBV7-9 and TRBJ2-7, is as follows: DTGVSQNPRHKITKRGQNVTFRCDPISEHNRLYWYRQTLGQGPEFLTYFQNEAQLEKSRLLSDRFSAERPKGSFSTLEIQRTEQGDSAMYLCASINTQGAWEQYFGPGTRLTVT.

The rearrangement uses TRBV12-3 or TRBV12-4 and TRBJ2-6; D ambiguous. The CDR3 covers 15 residues. Trimming stripped 3 bases from V and 0 bases from J, with 6 bases between. The CDR3 reads CASSFAISGANVLTF. CDR3 DNA sequence: TGTGCCAGCAGTTTCGCAATCTCTGGGGCCAACGTCCTGACTTTC.

Turning to this clonotype: At one end the junction does not follow the germline gene, possibly because of a read error. This chain links TRBV25-1 with TRBJ2-5; D might be TRBD2 (5 bases). Germline lookup yields CDR1 MGHDK and CDR2 SYGVNS. The CDR3 loop spans 16 amino acids. The CDR3 nucleotides read TGTGCCAGTAGTACTCCAATGGACTCCACACAAGAAACCCAGTACTTC. Its protein is CASSTPMDSTQETQYF.

The chain uses TRBV10-1 and TRBJ2-7; 10 nucleotides match TRBD2. This CDR3 has 17 amino acids. Germline CDR1 and CDR2: WNHNN and SYGVQD (reference sequence). Unmatched junction bases numbered 13, after V lost 5 bases and J lost 3 bases. CDR3 sequence reads: CASSRAGGPSVFYEQYF. CDR3 coding DNA: TGCGCCAGCAGTCGAGCGGGAGGGCCGTCTGTCTTCTACGAGCAGTACTTC.

This clonotype appeared a few times. Likely a read error: the CDR3 ends without its conserved phenylalanine or tryptophan. Because the CDR3's place on the DNA is in doubt, the DNA is left out and the CDR3 is given as listed by TCRdb. The chain is built from TRBV2 and TRBJ1-4; the listed D gene, TRBD1, was not tested against the DNA. Germline V gives CDR1 SNHLY, CDR2 FYNNEI. The CDR3 has 10 residues if both end residues are counted. CDR3 sequence reads: CASTKDRANY.

This clonotype was seen many times. The rearrangement uses TRBV5-1 and TRBJ1-1; D is unclear. The CDR3 runs to 11 residues. Trimming left V 0 bases short and J 12 bases short, with 9 bases between. CDR1 and CDR2 (germline): SGHRS, YFSETQ. In DNA form, the CDR3 reads TGCGCCAGCAGCTTGGGCGACGGGCCTTTCTTT. Amino acid sequence: CASSLGDGPFF.

This clonotype was observed many times. V is TRBV7-9 and J is TRBJ1-6; D might be TRBD1 (5 bases). V lost 5 bases and J lost 3, with 11 bases in between. CDR3 length: 15 amino acids. Germline CDR1 is SEHNR and CDR2 is FQNEAQ (reference sequence). The CDR3 DNA sequence: TGTGCCAGCAGCGCCCTTAGGGGCTATAATTCACCCCTCCACTTT. This gives the protein CASSALRGYNSPLHF.

The table lists this clonotype with a count of one. V usage is TRBV20-1 and J usage is TRBJ2-7, with 11 bases that match TRBD1. The trim removed 4 bases at V and 5 bases at J, leaving 4 bases unmatched. Germline V gives CDR1 DFQATT, CDR2 SNEGSKA (reference sequence). This CDR3 is built from 13 residues. This CDR3 reads CSATRDRGNEQYF. Written as DNA, the CDR3 is TGCAGTGCTACCCGGGACAGGGGGAACGAGCAGTACTTC.

This clonotype came up many times. The chain has TRBV12-3 or TRBV12-4 and TRBJ2-7; possible D gene TRBD1, 8 bases. The V gene lost 3 bases and the J gene lost 3 bases, with 21 bases spanning the gap. The length of the CDR3 is 17 residues. This chain's CDR3 is CASSFGDRGGSGYEQYF. CDR3 coding DNA: TGTGCCAGCAGTTTTGGCGACAGGGGAGGGAGCGGCTACGAGCAGTACTTC.

V and J are TRBV5-7 and TRBJ2-2; 8 bases agree with TRBD1. TRBV5-7 is treated as an ORF (open reading frame) with a function not yet certain. V dropped 2 bases and J dropped 5; count of bases not matched to a gene: 5. The CDR3 runs 15 residues. CDR3 in amino acids: CASSFGQGWTGELFF. The CDR3 nucleotides read TGTGCCAGCAGCTTCGGACAGGGATGGACCGGGGAGCTGTTTTTT.

This clonotype was counted at least ten times. This rearrangement joins TRBV5-5 to TRBJ1-6; weak D call: TRBD1 (5 bases). V shed 4 bases and J shed 7 bases, with 12 bases lying between them. The CDR3 spans 14 residues. Germline V gene lookup returns CDR1 SGHKS and CDR2 YYEKEE (reference sequence). The CDR3 DNA is TGTGCCAGCAGCGTGGGACGGGAGAATTCACCCCTCCACTTT. It is translated as CASSVGRENSPLHF.

DNA of the CDR3: TGTGCCATCAGTGCATCCGGGACTCCCCAAGAGACCCAGTACTTC. It encodes CAISASGTPQETQYF. The V call is TRBV10-3, the J call TRBJ2-5, with D maybe TRBD2 (6 bases). Trimming removed 4 bases at V and 1 base at J, with 13 bases between. Germline V gene lookup returns CDR1 ENHRY and CDR2 SYGVKD. The CDR3 covers 15 residues.